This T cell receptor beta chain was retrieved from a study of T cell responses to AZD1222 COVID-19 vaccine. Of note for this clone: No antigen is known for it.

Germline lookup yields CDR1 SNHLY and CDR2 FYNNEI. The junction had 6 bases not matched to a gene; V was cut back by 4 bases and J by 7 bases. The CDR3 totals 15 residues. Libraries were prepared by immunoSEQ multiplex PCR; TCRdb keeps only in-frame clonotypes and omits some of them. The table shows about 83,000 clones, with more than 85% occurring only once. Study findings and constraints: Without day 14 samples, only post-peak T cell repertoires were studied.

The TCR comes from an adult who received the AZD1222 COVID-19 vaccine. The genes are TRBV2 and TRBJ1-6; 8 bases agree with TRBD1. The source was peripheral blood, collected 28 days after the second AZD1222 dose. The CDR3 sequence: CASSGPGQENSPLHF. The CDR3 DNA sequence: TGTGCCAGCAGTGGACCGGGACAGGAAAATTCACCCCTCCACTTT.